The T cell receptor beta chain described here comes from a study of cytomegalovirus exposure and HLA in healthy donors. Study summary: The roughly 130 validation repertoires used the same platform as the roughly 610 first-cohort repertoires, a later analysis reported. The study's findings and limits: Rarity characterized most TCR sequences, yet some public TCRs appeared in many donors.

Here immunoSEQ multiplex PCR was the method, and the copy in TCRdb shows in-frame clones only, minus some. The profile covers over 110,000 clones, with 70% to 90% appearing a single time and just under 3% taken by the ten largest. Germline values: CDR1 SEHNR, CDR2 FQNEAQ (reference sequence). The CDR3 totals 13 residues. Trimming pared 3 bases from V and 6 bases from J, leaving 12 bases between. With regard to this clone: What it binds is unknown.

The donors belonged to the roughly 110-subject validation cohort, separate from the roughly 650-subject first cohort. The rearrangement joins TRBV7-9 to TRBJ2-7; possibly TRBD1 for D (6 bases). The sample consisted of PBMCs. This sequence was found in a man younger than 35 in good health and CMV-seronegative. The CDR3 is CASSFHGRGEQYF. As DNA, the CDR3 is TGTGCCAGCAGCTTCCACGGCAGGGGCGAGCAGTACTTC.